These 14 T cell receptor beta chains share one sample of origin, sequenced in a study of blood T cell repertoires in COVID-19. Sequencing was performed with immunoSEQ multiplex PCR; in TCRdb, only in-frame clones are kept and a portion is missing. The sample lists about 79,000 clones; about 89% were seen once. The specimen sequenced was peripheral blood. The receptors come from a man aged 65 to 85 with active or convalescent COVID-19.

The CDR3 loop is CASNLGLDYGYTF. CDR3 sequence (DNA): TGTGCCAGCAACCTGGGACTAGACTATGGCTACACCTTC. The J gene is TRBJ1-2, the V gene TRBV12-3 or TRBV12-4; maybe TRBD1 (5 bases). This CDR3 contains 13 residues. V lost 7 bases, J lost 3 bases, and 12 bases lay in between.

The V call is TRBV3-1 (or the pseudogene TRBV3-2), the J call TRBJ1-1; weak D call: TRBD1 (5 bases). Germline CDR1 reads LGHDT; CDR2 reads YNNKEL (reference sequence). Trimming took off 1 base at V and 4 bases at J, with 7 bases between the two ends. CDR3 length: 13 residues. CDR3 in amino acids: CASSQGGSTEAFF. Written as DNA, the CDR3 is TGTGCCAGCAGCCAAGGGGGCAGCACTGAAGCTTTCTTT.

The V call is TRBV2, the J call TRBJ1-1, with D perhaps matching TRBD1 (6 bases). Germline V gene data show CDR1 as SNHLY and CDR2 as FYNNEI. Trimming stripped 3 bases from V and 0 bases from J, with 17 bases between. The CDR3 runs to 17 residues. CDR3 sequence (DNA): TGTGCCAGCAGTGATCGACAGGCGACATGGATGAACACTGAAGCTTTCTTT. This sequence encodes CASSDRQATWMNTEAFF.

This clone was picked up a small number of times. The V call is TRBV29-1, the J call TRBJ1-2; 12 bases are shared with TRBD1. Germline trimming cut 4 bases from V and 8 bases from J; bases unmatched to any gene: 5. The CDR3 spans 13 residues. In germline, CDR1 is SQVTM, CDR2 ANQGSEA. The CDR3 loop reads CSVGGQGAGGYTF. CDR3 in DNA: TGCAGCGTTGGGGGACAGGGGGCGGGAGGCTACACCTTC.

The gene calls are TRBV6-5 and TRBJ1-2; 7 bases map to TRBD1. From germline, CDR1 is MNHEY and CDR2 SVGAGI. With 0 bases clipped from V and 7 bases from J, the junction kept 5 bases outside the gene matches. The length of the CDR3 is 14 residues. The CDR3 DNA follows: TGTGCCAGCAGTTACTCTACAGGGGAGTCTGGCTACACCTTC. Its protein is CASSYSTGESGYTF.

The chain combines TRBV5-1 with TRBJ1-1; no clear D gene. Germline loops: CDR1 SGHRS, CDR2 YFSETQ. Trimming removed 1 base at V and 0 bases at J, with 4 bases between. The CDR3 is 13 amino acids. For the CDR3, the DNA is TGCGCCAGCAGCTTGAGCTTGAACACTGAAGCTTTCTTT. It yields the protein CASSLSLNTEAFF.

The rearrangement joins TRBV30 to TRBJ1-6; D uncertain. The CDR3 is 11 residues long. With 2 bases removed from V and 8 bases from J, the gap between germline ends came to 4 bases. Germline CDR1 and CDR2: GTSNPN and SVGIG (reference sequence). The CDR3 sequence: CAWSRDSPLHF. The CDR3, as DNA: TGTGCCTGGAGTAGAGATTCACCCCTCCACTTT. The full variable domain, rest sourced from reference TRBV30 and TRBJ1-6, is SQTIHQWPATLVQPVGSPLSLECTVEGTSNPNLYWYRQAAGRGLQLLFYSVGIGQISSEVPQNLSASRPQDRQFILSSKKLLLSDSGFYLCAWSRDSPLHFGNGTRLTVT.

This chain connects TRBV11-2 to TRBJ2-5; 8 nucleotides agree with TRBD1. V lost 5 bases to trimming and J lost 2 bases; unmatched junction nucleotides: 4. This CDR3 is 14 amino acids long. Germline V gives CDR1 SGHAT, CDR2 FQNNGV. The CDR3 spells CASSQRTGQETQYF. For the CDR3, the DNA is TGTGCCAGCAGCCAGAGGACAGGGCAAGAGACCCAGTACTTC.

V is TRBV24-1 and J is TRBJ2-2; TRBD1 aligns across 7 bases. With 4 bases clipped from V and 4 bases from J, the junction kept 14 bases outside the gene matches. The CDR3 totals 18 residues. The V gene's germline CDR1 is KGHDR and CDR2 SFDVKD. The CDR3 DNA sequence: TGTGCCACCAGTGAGTCCCCCGGACAGGCCACTAGCACCGGGGAGCTGTTTTTT. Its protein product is CATSESPGQATSTGELFF.

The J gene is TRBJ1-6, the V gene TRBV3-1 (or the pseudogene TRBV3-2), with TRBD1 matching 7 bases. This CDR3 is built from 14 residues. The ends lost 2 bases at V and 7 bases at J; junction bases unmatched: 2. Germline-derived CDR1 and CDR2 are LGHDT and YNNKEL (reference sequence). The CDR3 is CASSQIQGNSPLHF. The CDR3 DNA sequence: TGTGCCAGCAGCCAAATACAGGGGAATTCACCCCTCCACTTT.

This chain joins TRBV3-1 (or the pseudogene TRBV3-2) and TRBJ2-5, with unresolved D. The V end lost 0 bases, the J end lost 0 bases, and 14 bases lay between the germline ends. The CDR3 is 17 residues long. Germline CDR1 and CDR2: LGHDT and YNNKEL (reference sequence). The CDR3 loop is CASSQDHGSGYQETQYF. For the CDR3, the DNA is TGTGCCAGCAGCCAAGACCACGGGTCCGGGTACCAAGAGACCCAGTACTTC.

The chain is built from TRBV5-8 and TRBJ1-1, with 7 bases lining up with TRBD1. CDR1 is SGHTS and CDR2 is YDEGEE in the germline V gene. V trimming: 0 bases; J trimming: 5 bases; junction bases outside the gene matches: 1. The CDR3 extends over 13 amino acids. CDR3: CASSLDRGTEAFF. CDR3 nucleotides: TGTGCCAGCAGCTTGGACAGGGGAACTGAAGCTTTCTTT.

CDR3: CASTKWRQGDEKLFF. CDR3 DNA sequence: TGTGCCAGCACTAAATGGAGGCAGGGGGATGAAAAACTGTTTTTT. V gene TRBV6-6 combines with J gene TRBJ1-4; TRBD1 agrees at 7 bases. The germline CDR1 and CDR2 sequences are MNHNY and SVGAGI (reference sequence). This CDR3 contains 15 residues. J was trimmed by 6 bases and V by 7 bases; bases with no gene match: 11.

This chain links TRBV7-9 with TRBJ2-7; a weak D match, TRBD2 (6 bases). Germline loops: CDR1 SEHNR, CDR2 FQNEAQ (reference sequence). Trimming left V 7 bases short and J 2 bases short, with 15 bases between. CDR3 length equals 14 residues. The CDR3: CASTLTGATYEQYF. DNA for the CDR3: TGTGCCAGCACTCTGACGGGAGCGACCTACGAGCAGTACTTC.